The next 28 T cell receptor beta chains were all read from a single sample in a study of T cell changes during pregnancy in multiple sclerosis (dated by TCRdb to 2018 to 2020). Library preparation employed the immunoSEQ multiplex PCR assay. TCRdb provides this immuneACCESS table in a form limited to in-frame rearrangements. Some clones are lacking; in checked studies, under half of them reflect an unresolved V gene, and why the rest are absent is not known. Present in this sample are about 35,000 clones, roughly nine tenths of which were seen just once. Jointly, the top ten make up approximately 2.6% of the sample. The sample in question was CD4+ T cells from peripheral blood mononuclear cells, obtained in the third trimester of pregnancy. The origin of the receptors is a female donor in good health, enrolled as a control in a pregnancy study.

This chain uses TRBV7-8 with TRBJ1-5; D call uncertain. CDR3 length equals 16 residues. Germline V gene data show CDR1 as SGHVS and CDR2 as FQNEAQ. Trimming stripped 0 bases from V and 0 bases from J, with 9 bases between. The CDR3 DNA reads TGTGCCAGCAGCTTAGCGCCAGTATATAGCAATCAGCCCCAGCATTTT. Translating it yields CASSLAPVYSNQPQHF.

The rearrangement joins TRBV7-9 to TRBJ2-5; TRBD2 might be the D (6 bases). V lost 7 bases to trimming and J lost 6 bases, with 18 bases between them. The CDR3 has 14 residues. Looked up from germline, CDR1 is SEHNR and CDR2 is FQNEAQ (reference sequence). CDR3 bases: TGTGCCAGCACCCATCGGGACTTGAAGAAGACCCAGTACTTC. Translated, it gives CASTHRDLKKTQYF. Full variable domain (rest looked up from reference TRBV7-9 and TRBJ2-5): DTGVSQNPRHKITKRGQNVTFRCDPISEHNRLYWYRQTLGQGPEFLTYFQNEAQLEKSRLLSDRFSAERPKGSFSTLEIQRTEQGDSAMYLCASTHRDLKKTQYFGPGTRLLVL.

The CDR3 DNA follows: TGTGCCAGTAGTTCCTCGGACAGTGACTACGAGCAGTACTTC. Translation: CASSSSDSDYEQYF. The V call is TRBV19, the J call TRBJ2-7; perhaps TRBD1 as D (6 bases). The CDR3 covers 14 residues. CDR1 and CDR2 (germline): LNHDA, SQIVND (reference sequence). V was cut by 5 bases and J by 3 bases, with 14 bases left in between.

The chain recombines TRBV4-3 with TRBJ2-7; possible D gene TRBD2, 5 bases. Germline CDR1 reads LGHNA; CDR2 reads YSLEER. The CDR3 covers 14 residues. V dropped 4 bases and J dropped 3 bases, with 13 bases sitting between them. CDR3 in DNA: TGCGCCAGCAGCCGACAAACCGGGAACTACGAGCAGTACTTC. Amino acids: CASSRQTGNYEQYF.

The V gene is TRBV28, the J gene TRBJ2-3; 9 positions agree with TRBD1. CDR3 size: 16 residues. Trimming removed 2 bases from V and 2 bases from J; junction bases left unmatched: 5. Germline loops: CDR1 MDHEN, CDR2 SYDVKM. CDR3 nucleotides: TGTGCCAGCAGTTTAGCGGGACAGGGCGTCACAGATACGCAGTATTTT. Protein: CASSLAGQGVTDTQYF.

This clone has only a few counts. The chain uses TRBV2 and TRBJ1-5; a weak D match, TRBD1 (6 bases). Trimming left V 6 bases short and J 4 bases short, with 10 bases between. This CDR3 has 13 amino acids. Germline lookup yields CDR1 SNHLY and CDR2 FYNNEI. This CDR3 reads CASSRQENQPQHF. In DNA form, the CDR3 reads TGTGCCAGCAGCAGACAGGAGAATCAGCCCCAGCATTTT.

This clone came up once. The rearrangement joins TRBV5-6 to TRBJ2-1; 7 nucleotides agree with TRBD2. V trimming: 3 bases; J trimming: 9 bases; junction bases outside the gene matches: 18. This CDR3 region has 17 residues. Per germline, CDR1 SGHDT and CDR2 YYEEEE. CDR3 region: CASSSLPTSESPPEQFF. The CDR3 bases are TGTGCCAGCAGCTCCCTCCCTACTAGCGAGTCCCCCCCTGAGCAGTTCTTC.

This chain uses TRBV19 with TRBJ2-2; D is possibly TRBD1 (7 bases). Looked up from germline, CDR1 is LNHDA and CDR2 is SQIVND (reference sequence). Trimming removed 2 bases at V and 5 bases at J, with 18 bases between. The CDR3 is 17 amino acids. This chain's CDR3 is CASSIRGGRGVTGELFF. CDR3 DNA sequence: TGTGCCAGTAGTATAAGAGGTGGCAGGGGGGTTACCGGGGAGCTGTTTTTT.

The chain combines TRBV7-3 with TRBJ2-1; a weak D match, TRBD2 (6 bases). Germline loops: CDR1 SGHTA, CDR2 FQGTGA. CDR3 length: 13 amino acids. Trimming stripped 5 bases from V and 5 bases from J, with 10 bases between. CDR3 DNA sequence: TGTGCCAGCAGCCCAACTAGCAACAATGAGCAGTTCTTC. Amino acid sequence: CASSPTSNNEQFF.

This chain uses TRBV5-6 with TRBJ2-3, with 11 bases aligning to TRBD2. Losses at the gene ends were 2 bases for V and 3 bases for J; bases not matched to a gene: 5. Per germline, CDR1 SGHDT and CDR2 YYEEEE. The CDR3 contains 16 residues. The DNA for the CDR3 is TGTGCCAGCAGCTTATTAGCGGGGGGGAGGACAGATACGCAGTATTTT. It is translated as CASSLLAGGRTDTQYF.

The rearrangement links TRBV11-3 to TRBJ2-7, with D hard to call. CDR3 length: 12 residues. V lost 1 base and J 8 bases, leaving 9 bases between the germline ends. Germline V CDR1 and CDR2: SGHNT, YENEEA. In nucleotides, the CDR3 is TGTGCCAGCAGCTTAGTGCAGGTTAAGCAGTACTTC. This codes for CASSLVQVKQYF.

This clone was counted a few times. This chain links TRBV7-9 with TRBJ2-1; TRBD1 matches at 8 bases. The length of the CDR3 is 15 residues. The V and J ends lost 5 bases and 7 bases, in that order; junction bases with no gene match: 10. Germline lookup yields CDR1 SEHNR and CDR2 FQNEAQ (reference sequence). The DNA for the CDR3 is TGTGCCAGCAGCAGAACGCCGACAGGGGCGAATGAGCAGTTCTTC. Amino acid sequence: CASSRTPTGANEQFF.

Written as DNA, the CDR3 is TGTGCCAGCAGGCAGGGAGGGAACACCGGGGAGCTGTTTTTT. Translating it yields CASRQGGNTGELFF. The J gene is TRBJ2-2, the V gene TRBV25-1; D perhaps matches TRBD2 (6 bases). In germline, CDR1 is MGHDK, CDR2 SYGVNS. The V and J ends lost 6 bases and 1 base respectively, with 9 bases between them. The CDR3 totals 14 residues.

This clone was found a few times. The chain combines TRBV5-4 with TRBJ2-1; the match to TRBD2 covers 8 bases. V trimming: 0 bases; J trimming: 7 bases; junction bases outside the gene matches: 6. Germline V gene data show CDR1 as SGHNT and CDR2 as YYREEE (reference sequence). The CDR3 consists of 15 residues. The CDR3 region has the DNA TGTGCCAGCAGCTTGGTTGCGGGGGGCTGGAATGAGCAGTTCTTC. Encoded protein: CASSLVAGGWNEQFF. The variable domain in full, with the rest retrieved from reference TRBV5-4 and TRBJ2-1, is ETGVTQSPTHLIKTRGQQVTLRCSSQSGHNTVSWYQQALGQGPQFIFQYYREEENGRGNFPPRFSGLQFPNYSSELNVNALELDDSALYLCASSLVAGGWNEQFFGPGTRLTVL.

The V call is TRBV19, the J call TRBJ1-4, with a weak D call TRBD1 (6 bases). The CDR3 totals 14 residues. Germline V CDR1 and CDR2: LNHDA, SQIVND (reference sequence). Trimming shortened V by 5 bases and J by 8 bases, and 15 bases separated the two germline ends. The CDR3 loop reads CASSGGTQGEKLFF. For the CDR3, the DNA is TGTGCCAGTAGTGGTGGGACCCAGGGGGAAAAACTGTTTTTT.

The genes are TRBV19 and TRBJ2-4; D uncertain. Trimming removed 10 bases at V and 1 base at J, with 11 bases between. The CDR3 spans 13 residues. Germline CDR1 LNHDA, CDR2 SQIVND (reference sequence). CDR3 region: CATASEAKNIQYF. The CDR3 DNA sequence: TGTGCCACCGCCTCGGAGGCCAAAAACATTCAGTACTTC.

CDR3 coding DNA: TGTGCCAGCGTTACCGACAGGGGTCCTTACAATGAGCAGTTCTTC. This encodes CASVTDRGPYNEQFF. V gene TRBV2 combines with J gene TRBJ2-1, with 8 positions matching TRBD1. CDR3 size: 15 residues. V dropped 8 bases and J dropped 4; count of bases not matched to a gene: 10. Looked up from germline, CDR1 is SNHLY and CDR2 is FYNNEI. The whole variable domain, remainder taken from reference TRBV2 and TRBJ2-1, is EPEVTQTPSHQVTQMGQEVILRCVPISNHLYFYWYRQILGQKVEFLVSFYNNEISEKSEIFDDQFSVERPDGSNFTLKIRSTKLEDSAMYFCASVTDRGPYNEQFFGPGTRLTVL.

The chain recombines TRBV19 with TRBJ1-5; possibly TRBD1 for D (6 bases). Germline-derived CDR1 and CDR2 are LNHDA and SQIVND (reference sequence). V lost 9 bases and J 5 bases, leaving 11 bases between the germline ends. The CDR3 consists of 12 residues. Written as DNA, the CDR3 is TGTGCCAGCGAGGGGGAAGATCAGCCCCAGCATTTT. Amino acids: CASEGEDQPQHF.

V gene TRBV7-6 combines with J gene TRBJ1-4; D unresolved. Trimming removed 7 bases at V and 1 base at J, with 10 bases between. This CDR3 is built from 14 residues. Germline V lookup: CDR1 SGHVS, CDR2 FNYEAQ. CDR3 loop: CASTGGRTNEKLFF. The CDR3 DNA follows: TGTGCCAGCACGGGAGGCCGAACTAATGAAAAACTGTTTTTT. Full variable domain (outside the CDR3, taken from reference TRBV7-6 and TRBJ1-4): GAGVSQSPRYKVTKRGQDVALRCDPISGHVSLYWYRQALGQGPEFLTYFNYEAQQDKSGLPNDRFSAERPEGSISTLTIQRTEQRDSAMYRCASTGGRTNEKLFFGSGTQLSVL.

The rearrangement uses TRBV7-8 and TRBJ1-2; D gene unclear. V lost 5 bases and J lost 8, with 15 bases in between. This CDR3 region has 13 residues. In germline, CDR1 is SGHVS, CDR2 FQNEAQ. CDR3: CASSPPGTKGYTF. CDR3 DNA: TGTGCCAGCAGCCCTCCAGGAACGAAAGGCTACACCTTC.

This clone turned up a few times. The chain combines TRBV7-2 with TRBJ2-5; no firm D call. The CDR3 has 14 residues. Trimming left V 1 base short and J 5 bases short, with 11 bases between. CDR1 and CDR2 from the germline V gene are SGHTA and FQGNSA. The CDR3 region is CASSLVSLPETQYF. The DNA for the CDR3 is TGTGCCAGCAGCTTAGTCTCACTCCCCGAGACCCAGTACTTC.

This rearrangement joins TRBV4-1 to TRBJ1-5; D perhaps matches TRBD1 (5 bases). V lost 0 bases to trimming and J lost 4 bases, with 13 bases between them. The V gene's germline CDR1 is MGHRA and CDR2 YSYEKL. This CDR3 is built from 16 residues. CDR3 coding DNA: TGCGCCAGCAGCCAAGAGTCGACAGCCTCTAATCAGCCCCAGCATTTT. Translation gives CASSQESTASNQPQHF.

This sequence joins TRBV25-1 and TRBJ1-5; a possible D gene is TRBD1 (6 bases). The CDR3 has 12 residues. V was trimmed by 7 bases and J by 2 bases, leaving 6 bases between them. Germline CDR1 and CDR2: MGHDK and SYGVNS. CDR3 loop: CASNRGNQPQHF. CDR3 nucleotide sequence: TGTGCCAGCAACAGGGGCAATCAGCCCCAGCATTTT.

The CDR3 DNA sequence: TGTGCCAGCAGGCCGCCCGGGGACAGGGGCCTTAACGAGCAGTACTTC. Its protein product is CASRPPGDRGLNEQYF. The chain joins TRBV28 to TRBJ2-7; 10 nucleotides match TRBD1. J gave up 5 bases and V 6 bases, and 13 bases lay outside the gene matches. Germline assignment: CDR1 MDHEN and CDR2 SYDVKM. The CDR3 is made up of 16 amino acids.

This chain uses TRBV5-4 with TRBJ2-2; D is uncertain. The germline V gene has CDR1 SGHNT and CDR2 YYREEE (reference sequence). The V and J ends lost 2 bases and 0 bases respectively, with 8 bases between them. The CDR3 is made up of 15 amino acids. CDR3 amino acids: CASSFTTANTGELFF. For the CDR3, the DNA is TGTGCCAGCAGCTTTACAACCGCGAACACCGGGGAGCTGTTTTTT.

The chain employs TRBV4-2 and TRBJ1-2; D ambiguous. V was shortened by 0 bases and J by 1 base, with 9 bases between the two germline ends. CDR1 is LGHNA, CDR2 YNFKEQ, per germline. CDR3 size: 15 residues. CDR3 DNA sequence: TGTGCCAGCAGCCAAGATCTCCGGGTTAACTATGGCTACACCTTC. Translation gives CASSQDLRVNYGYTF.

This chain connects TRBV5-1 to TRBJ2-5; 7 bases are a match to TRBD2. V was clipped by 7 bases and J by 5 bases; unmatched bases: 11. CDR1 SGHRS and CDR2 YFSETQ come from the germline V gene. The CDR3 is made up of 14 amino acids. The CDR3 coding sequence is TGCGCCAGCGGGGCTAGCGGATCCCTCGAGACCCAGTACTTC. Translating gives CASGASGSLETQYF.

The genes are TRBV4-1 and TRBJ2-1; 7 nucleotides match TRBD2. From germline, CDR1 is MGHRA and CDR2 YSYEKL. Losses at the gene ends were 1 base for V and 2 bases for J; bases not matched to a gene: 2. The length of the CDR3 is 15 residues. The CDR3 region is CASSQGSGPYNEQFF. Here the CDR3 DNA reads TGCGCCAGCAGCCAAGGTAGCGGGCCCTACAATGAGCAGTTCTTC.